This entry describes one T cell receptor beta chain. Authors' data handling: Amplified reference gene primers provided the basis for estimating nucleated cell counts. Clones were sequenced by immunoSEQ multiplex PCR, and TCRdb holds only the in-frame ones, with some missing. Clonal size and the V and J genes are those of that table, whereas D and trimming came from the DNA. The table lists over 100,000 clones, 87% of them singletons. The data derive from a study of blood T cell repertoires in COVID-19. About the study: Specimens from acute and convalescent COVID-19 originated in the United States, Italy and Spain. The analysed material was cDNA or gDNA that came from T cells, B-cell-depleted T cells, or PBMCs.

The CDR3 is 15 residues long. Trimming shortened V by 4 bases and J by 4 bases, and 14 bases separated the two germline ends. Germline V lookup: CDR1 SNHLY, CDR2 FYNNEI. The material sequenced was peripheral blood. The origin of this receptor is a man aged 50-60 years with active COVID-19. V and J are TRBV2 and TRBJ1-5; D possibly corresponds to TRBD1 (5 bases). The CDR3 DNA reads TGTGCCAGCAGTGCGGCAGGGTCACGGAATCAGCCCCAGCATTTT. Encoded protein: CASSAAGSRNQPQHF.